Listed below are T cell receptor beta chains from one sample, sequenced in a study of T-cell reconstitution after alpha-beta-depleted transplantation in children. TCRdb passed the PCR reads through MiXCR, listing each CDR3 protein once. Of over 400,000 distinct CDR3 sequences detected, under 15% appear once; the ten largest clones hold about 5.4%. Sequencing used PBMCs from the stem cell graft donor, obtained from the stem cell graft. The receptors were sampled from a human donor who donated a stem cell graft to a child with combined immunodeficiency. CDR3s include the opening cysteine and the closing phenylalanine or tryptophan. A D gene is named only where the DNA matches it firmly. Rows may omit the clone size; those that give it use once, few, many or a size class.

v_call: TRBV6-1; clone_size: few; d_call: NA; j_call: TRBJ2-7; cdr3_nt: TGTGCCAGCCAACGGGGAGGCGAGCAGTACTTC; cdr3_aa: CASQRGGEQYF
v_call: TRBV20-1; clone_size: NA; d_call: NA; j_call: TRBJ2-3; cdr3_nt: TGCAGTGCTAGAGCAGGTCTGCCCACCGATACGCAGTATTTT; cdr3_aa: CSARAGLPTDTQYF
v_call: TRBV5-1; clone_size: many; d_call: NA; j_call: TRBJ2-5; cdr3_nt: TGCGCCAGCAGCTTGGAGCCCCACTCCAGTACGTCAGTACAGATATCTCAAGAGACCCAGTACTTC; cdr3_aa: CASSLEPHSSTSVQISQETQYF
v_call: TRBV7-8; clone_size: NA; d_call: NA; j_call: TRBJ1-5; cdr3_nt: TGTGCCAGCAGCTTAAGGGGGGAAGTGAAGCCCCAGCATTTT; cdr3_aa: CASSLRGEVKPQHF
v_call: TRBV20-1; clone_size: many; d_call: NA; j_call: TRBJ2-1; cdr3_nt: TGCAGTGCTAGTAGCAACTCCTACAATGAGCAGTTCTTC; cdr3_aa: CSASSNSYNEQFF
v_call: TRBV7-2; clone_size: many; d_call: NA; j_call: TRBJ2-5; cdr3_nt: TGTGCCAGCAGCTTAGATGGCCTTTCGGAGACCCAGTACTTC; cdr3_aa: CASSLDGLSETQYF
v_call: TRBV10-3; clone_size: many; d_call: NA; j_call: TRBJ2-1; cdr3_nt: TGTGCCATCAGTGAGTCGGTCTATGAGCAGTTCTTC; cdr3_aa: CAISESVYEQFF
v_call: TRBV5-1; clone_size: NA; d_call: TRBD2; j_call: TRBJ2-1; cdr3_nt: TGCGCCAGCAGCCCCCGGACTAGCGGGAGATTCAATGAGCAGTTCTTC; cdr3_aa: CASSPRTSGRFNEQFF
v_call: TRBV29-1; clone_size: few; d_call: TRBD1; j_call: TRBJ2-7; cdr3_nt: TGCAGCGTTGCCCCCGGGACAGGGACCTACGAGCAGTACTTC; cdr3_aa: CSVAPGTGTYEQYF
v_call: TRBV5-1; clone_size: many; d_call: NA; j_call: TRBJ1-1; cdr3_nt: TGCGCCAGCAGCTTGGAGACAGAAGGTTCCACTGAAGCTTTCTTT; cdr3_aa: CASSLETEGSTEAFF
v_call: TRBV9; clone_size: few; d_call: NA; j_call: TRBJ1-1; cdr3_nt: TGTGCCAGCAGCGCCATGAGGGGGGCTGAAACTGAAGCTTTCTTT; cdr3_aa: CASSAMRGAETEAFF
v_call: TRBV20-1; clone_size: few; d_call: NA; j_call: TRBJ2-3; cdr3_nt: TGCAGTGCTGGTAGCACAGATACGCAGTATTTT; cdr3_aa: CSAGSTDTQYF
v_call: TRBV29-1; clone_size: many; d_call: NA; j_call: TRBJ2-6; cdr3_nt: TGCAGCGTTGAAGATTGGCAGGGGGGGTCTGGGGCCAACGTCCTGACTTTC; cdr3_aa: CSVEDWQGGSGANVLTF
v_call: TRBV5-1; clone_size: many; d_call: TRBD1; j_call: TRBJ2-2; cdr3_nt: TGCGCCAGCAGCCGGACAGGGCGGGACACCGGGGAGCTGTTTTTT; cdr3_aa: CASSRTGRDTGELFF
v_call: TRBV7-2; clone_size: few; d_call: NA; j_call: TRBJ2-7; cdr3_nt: TGTGCCAGCAGCTTATCGACGGGCGAGCAGTACTTC; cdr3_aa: CASSLSTGEQYF
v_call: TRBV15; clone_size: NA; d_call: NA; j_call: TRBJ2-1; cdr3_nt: TGTGCCACCAGCAGTGAGGTCTCCTACAATGAGCAGTTCTTC; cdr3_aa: CATSSEVSYNEQFF
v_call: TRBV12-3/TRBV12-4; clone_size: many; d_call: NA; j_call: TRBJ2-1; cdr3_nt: TGTGCCAGCACCGAAGGGGTCACGGGTGAGCAGTTCTTC; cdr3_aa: CASTEGVTGEQFF
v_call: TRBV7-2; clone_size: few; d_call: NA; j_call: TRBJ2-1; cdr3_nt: TGTGCCAGCAGGATAGGGGCAGCGGTAGGGCATGAGCAGTTCTTC; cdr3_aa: CASRIGAAVGHEQFF
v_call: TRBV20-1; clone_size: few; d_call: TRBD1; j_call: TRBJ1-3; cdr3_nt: TGCAGCTTCCAACGCGGGACAGCAACTGGAAACACCATATATTTT; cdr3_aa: CSFQRGTATGNTIYF
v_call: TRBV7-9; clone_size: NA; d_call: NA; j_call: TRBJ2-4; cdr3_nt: TGTGCCAGCAGCTTAGAAATCGGAACTTCAAAAAACATTCAGTACTTC; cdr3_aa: CASSLEIGTSKNIQYF
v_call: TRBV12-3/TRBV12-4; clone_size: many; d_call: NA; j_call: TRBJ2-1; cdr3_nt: TGTGCCAGCAGTTTAATGGTAACGGAGCAGTTCTTC; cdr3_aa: CASSLMVTEQFF
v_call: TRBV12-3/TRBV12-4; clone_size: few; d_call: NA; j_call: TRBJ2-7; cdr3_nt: TGTGCCAGCAGTCCGCGGGCCCCCGACGAGCAGTACTTC; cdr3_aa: CASSPRAPDEQYF
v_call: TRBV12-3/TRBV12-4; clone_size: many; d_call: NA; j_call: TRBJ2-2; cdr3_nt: TGTGCCAGCAGTATACAGCTTACTCCCACCGGGGAGCTGTTTTTT; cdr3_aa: CASSIQLTPTGELFF
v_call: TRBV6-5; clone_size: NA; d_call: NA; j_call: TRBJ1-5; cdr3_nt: TGTGCCAGCAGTTCGACAGGCCCTAATCAGCCCCAGCATTTT; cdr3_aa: CASSSTGPNQPQHF
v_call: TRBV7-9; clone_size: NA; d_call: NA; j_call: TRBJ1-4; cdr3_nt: TGTGCCAGCAGCGGTTGGACTAATGAAAAACTGTTTTTT; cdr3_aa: CASSGWTNEKLFF
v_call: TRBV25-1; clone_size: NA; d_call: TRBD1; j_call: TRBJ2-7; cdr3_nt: TGTGCCAGCAGTGAATACACAGGGGGCATATACGAGCAGTACTTC; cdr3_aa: CASSEYTGGIYEQYF
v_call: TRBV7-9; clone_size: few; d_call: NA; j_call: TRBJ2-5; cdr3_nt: TGTGCCAGCAGCTCCGCGACTCAGGGGTTTTTAGAGACCCAGTACTTC; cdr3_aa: CASSSATQGFLETQYF
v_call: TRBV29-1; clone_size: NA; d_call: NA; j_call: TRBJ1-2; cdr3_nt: TGCAGCGTTATCAGGGACCTATCGGACTATGGCTACACCTTC; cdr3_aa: CSVIRDLSDYGYTF
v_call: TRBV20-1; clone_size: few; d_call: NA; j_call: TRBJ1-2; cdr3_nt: TGCAGTGCCGCTCCTCTGGGGCTCTATGGCTACACCTTC; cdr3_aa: CSAAPLGLYGYTF
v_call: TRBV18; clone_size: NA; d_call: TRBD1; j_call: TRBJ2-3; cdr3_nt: TGTGCCAGCTCACCAGGCAGGGGGCAAAATACGCAGTATTTT; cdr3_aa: CASSPGRGQNTQYF
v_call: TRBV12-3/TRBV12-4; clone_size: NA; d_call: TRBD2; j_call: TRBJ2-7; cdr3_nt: TGTGCCAGCAGTTTTGCTCGGGGAGGGCCTGTCGAGCAGTACTTC; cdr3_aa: CASSFARGGPVEQYF
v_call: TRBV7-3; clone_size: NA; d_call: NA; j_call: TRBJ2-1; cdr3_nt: TGTGCCAGCAGCTTAAACCCTAGGTCCTACAATGAGCAGTTCTTC; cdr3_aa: CASSLNPRSYNEQFF